The entry that follows covers one T cell receptor (beta chain) sequence. This clone's antigen is unknown. It has no much larger one-base neighbor in the sample; base qualities were not kept. The donors were healthy, HIV-negative adults with no recently reported acute infections or vaccinations. All donors were Caucasian adults living in Nashville, Tennessee, USA. CD4+ T cells were enriched by magnetic negative selection; naive cells were then positively selected on CD45RA, and the negative fraction formed the memory subset. Blood was collected by leukapheresis, and PBMCs were isolated by Ficoll-Histopaque density gradient centrifugation and then cryopreserved in liquid nitrogen vapor phase. Analytical flow cytometry was used to check the purity and quantity of every magnetically sorted T cell population. Genomic DNA was isolated from every sorted fraction and measured by UV absorbance on a Nanodrop 2000c.

CDR1 and CDR2, per the germline V gene, are SQVTM and ANQGSEA. From cysteine to phenylalanine, the CDR3 is 13 amino acids long. This entry keeps only the CDR3 DNA: 39 bases, framed from base 1. The V end loses 7 bases and the J end loses 5 bases, and a stretch of 15 bases separates them. The sample originates from a study of shared clonotypes between healthy human individuals (dated by TCRdb to 2019 to 2021). For context, the study as a whole: Three men and two women, aged 18 to 49 years, made up the cohort. For each donor, three plates each were used for CD4 naive and CD4 memory, two plates were used for CD8 naive, and one plate was used for CD8 memory. Between about 0.85 and 9.5 billion PBMCs per donor were obtained by leukapheresis. Libraries were prepared and TCR repertoires were sequenced by different laboratories using diverse techniques, in order to increase sequencing depth and limit assay-specific biases. Blood TCR repertoires of about 5 healthy adults were deeply sequenced to estimate repertoire size and the extent of clonotype sharing between individuals. The paper's findings and limits, for the study overall: Even with the large sequencing depth, rarefaction of the sorted-subset datasets indicated that sequencing was incomplete. Pairwise subsampling indicated that sequencing depth was expected to affect the degree of clonotype sharing among donors. When a few donors were compared, the shared fraction of clonotypes was about 5.5% for naive CD4, around 4% for naive CD8, more than 2% for memory CD4, and roughly 0.4% for memory CD8. The small number of donors limited the genetic and exposure-history diversity represented. Compared with non-shared clonotypes, clonotypes shared by all four sorted-subset donors had higher generation probabilities. Only blood was sampled, and tissue TCR repertoires likely differ from those in blood. Naive subsets generally had larger estimated clonotype richness than memory subsets did.

Using the deep immunoSEQ assay, TCR CDR3 regions were amplified from genomic DNA by multiplex PCR. Extracted genomic DNA from each cell subset was distributed evenly across all wells of several immunoSEQ 96-well plates, and each plate was treated as a replicate. For sorted subsets, roughly 200 ng genomic DNA, equal to about 30,000 T cell genomes, was loaded into each replicate PCR. Purified libraries were quantified with a Qubit 3.0 fluorometer, sized on a Bioanalyzer 2100, and re-quantified with the KAPA Library Quantification kit. A separate single-read 150-cycle Illumina NextSeq 550 flow cell was used to sequence each immunoSEQ 96-well plate. The study's own analysis went as follows. The immunoSEQ output contained only junctional sequences without quality scores, so filtering could not match that applied to full-length reads. Sequences were annotated with PyIR, a Python wrapper for IgBLAST v1.9, using IMGT germline references to assign V/J genes and CDR3. Any read was removed if the V/J assignment was weak (E-value above 1e-6), the CDR3 was missing, or the read contained stop codons, out-of-frame junctions, or ambiguous translated residues. V3J clonotypes were defined as sequences sharing an identical inferred V gene, J gene, and CDR3 amino acid sequence. To compute the percentage overlap between repertoires, the number of shared unique clonotypes was divided by the size of the smaller repertoire. RTK rarefaction, the Chao1 estimator, and Recon v2.1 estimates of unobserved clonotypes were used to assess repertoire richness. Generation probabilities were computed with OLGA for all TCRbeta clonotypes obtained by the gDNA method from several donors. The table comes from immuneACCESS by way of TCRdb, which keeps in-frame sequences with V and J called. Part of the clones is missing from these tables; in studies checked, under half for an unresolved V gene and the rest for unknown reasons. Clone size and V and J calls were adopted from that table, with D and trimming inferred from the DNA. In all, the sample holds approximately 980,000 clones, and around three quarters of those were seen once. Jointly, the top ten make up about 1.5% of the sample.

The TCR was taken from a man aged 18 to 30 in good health. The V gene is TRBV29-1 and the J gene is TRBJ2-1; perhaps TRBD1 is the D gene, with 6 bases matching. Sequenced material: memory CD4+ T cells sorted from blood. Interpreted using the paper, the cell subset or site label stands for: CD45RA-negative fraction. The DNA sequence follows: TGCAGCGGACCCCGGGACACAGACAATGAGCAGTTCTTC. This codes for CSGPRDTDNEQFF.